This T cell receptor beta chain was obtained from a study of CD4 T cells in relation to SARS-CoV-2 and coronaviruses. As to this clone: Its cognate antigen is unknown.

The method was immunoSEQ multiplex PCR; TCRdb's version includes in-frame clones alone and lacks a portion of them. The sample holds roughly 25,000 clones, over 60% seen once. With V trimmed by 5 bases and J by 2 bases, 7 bases remained unmatched. CDR1 is SGHAT and CDR2 is FQDESV in the germline V gene (reference sequence). There are 15 residues in the CDR3. The unexposed donors gave CD4+ T cells in about 2010-2019, prior to COVID-19. After around nine days of culture, CD4+ T cells were isolated. This chain uses TRBV11-1 with TRBJ2-7; 9 nucleotides match TRBD2. Material for sequencing was CD4+ T cells from PBMCs, cultured in vitro. The receptor was isolated from a human donor in good health. CDR3 sequence: CASSLLTSGTYEQYF. As DNA, the CDR3 is TGTGCCAGCAGCCTACTGACTAGCGGTACCTACGAGCAGTACTTC.